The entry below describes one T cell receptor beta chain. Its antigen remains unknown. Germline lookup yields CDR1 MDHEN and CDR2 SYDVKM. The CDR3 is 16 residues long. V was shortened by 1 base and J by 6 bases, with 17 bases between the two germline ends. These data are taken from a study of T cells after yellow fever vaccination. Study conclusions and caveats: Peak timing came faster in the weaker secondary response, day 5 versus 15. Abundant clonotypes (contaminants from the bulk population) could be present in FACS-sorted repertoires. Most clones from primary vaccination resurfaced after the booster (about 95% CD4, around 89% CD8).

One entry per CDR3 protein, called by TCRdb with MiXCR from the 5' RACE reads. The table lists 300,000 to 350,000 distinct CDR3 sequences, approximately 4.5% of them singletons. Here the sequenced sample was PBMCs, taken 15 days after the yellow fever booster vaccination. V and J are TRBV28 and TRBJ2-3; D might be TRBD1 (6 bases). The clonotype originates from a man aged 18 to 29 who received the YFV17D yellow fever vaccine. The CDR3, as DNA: TGTGCCAGCAGTTTATCCGGACCAGGGGCGGTTGATACGCAGTATTTT. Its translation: CASSLSGPGAVDTQYF. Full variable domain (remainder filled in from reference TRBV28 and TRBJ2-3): DVKVTQSSRYLVKRTGEKVFLECVQDMDHENMFWYRQDPGLGLRLIYFSYDVKMKEKGDIPEGYSVSREKKERFSLILESASTNQTSMYLCASSLSGPGAVDTQYFGPGTRLTVL.